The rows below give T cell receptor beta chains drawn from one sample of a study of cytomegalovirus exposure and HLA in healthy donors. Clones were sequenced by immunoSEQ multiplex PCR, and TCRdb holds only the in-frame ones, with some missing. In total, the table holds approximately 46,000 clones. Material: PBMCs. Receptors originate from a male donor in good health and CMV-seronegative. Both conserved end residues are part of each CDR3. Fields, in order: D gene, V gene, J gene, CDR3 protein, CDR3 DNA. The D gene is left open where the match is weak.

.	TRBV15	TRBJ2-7	CATSRQLGPYEQYF	TGTGCCACCAGCAGGCAACTGGGGCCCTACGAGCAGTACTTC
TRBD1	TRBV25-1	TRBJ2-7	CASRSGQGAWEQYF	TGTGCCAGCAGATCGGGACAGGGGGCATGGGAGCAGTACTTC
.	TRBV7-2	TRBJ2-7	CASSPRGGSYEQYF	TGTGCCAGCAGCCCCAGGGGTGGGTCGTACGAGCAGTACTTC
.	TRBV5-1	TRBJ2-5	CASSQTLPYQETQYF	TGCGCCAGCAGCCAGACATTACCGTACCAAGAGACCCAGTACTTC
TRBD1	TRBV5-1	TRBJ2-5	CASSRGQGGETQYF	TGCGCCAGCAGCCGGGGACAGGGAGGAGAGACCCAGTACTTC
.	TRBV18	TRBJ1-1	CASSPTRREAFF	TGTGCCAGCTCACCCACCAGAAGGGAGGCTTTCTTT
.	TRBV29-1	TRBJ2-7	CSVELSYEQYF	TGCAGCGTTGAGCTCAGCTACGAGCAGTACTTC
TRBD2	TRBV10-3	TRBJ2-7	CAISESAGAYEQYF	TGTGCCATCAGTGAGTCGGCGGGAGCCTACGAGCAGTACTTC
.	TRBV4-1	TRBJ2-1	CASSQGFGQFF	TGCGCCAGCAGCCAAGGTTTCGGGCAGTTCTTC
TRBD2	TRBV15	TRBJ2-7	CATSRVTGGGANEQYF	TGTGCCACCAGCAGAGTAACCGGGGGGGGCGCCAACGAGCAGTACTTC
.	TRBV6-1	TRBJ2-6	CASSESGGSGANVLTF	TGTGCCAGCAGTGAATCCGGGGGCTCTGGGGCCAACGTCCTGACTTTC
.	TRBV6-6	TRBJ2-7	CASSYGRSGQLYEQYF	TGTGCCAGCAGTTACGGTCGCTCAGGCCAGCTCTACGAGCAGTACTTC
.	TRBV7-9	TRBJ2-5	CASSLMAEETQYF	TGTGCCAGCAGCTTAATGGCGGAAGAGACCCAGTACTTC
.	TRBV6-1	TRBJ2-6	CASQGGPGANVLTF	TGTGCCAGCCAGGGAGGACCTGGGGCCAACGTCCTGACTTTC
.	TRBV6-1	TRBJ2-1	CASSERGAGVREQFF	TGTGCCAGCAGTGAACGGGGGGCAGGGGTCCGCGAGCAGTTCTTC
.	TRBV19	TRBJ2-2	CASSITPGAGELFF	TGTGCCAGTAGTATAACCCCGGGGGCCGGGGAGCTGTTTTTT
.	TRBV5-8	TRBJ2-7	CASSRGAGAYEQYF	TGTGCCAGCAGCCGGGGGGCAGGGGCTTACGAGCAGTACTTC
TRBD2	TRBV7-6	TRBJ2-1	CASSPGVAGVKGEQFF	TGTGCCAGCAGCCCAGGGGTAGCGGGAGTGAAGGGTGAGCAGTTCTTC
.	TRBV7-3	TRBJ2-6	CASSRDSGGYGANVLTF	TGTGCCAGCAGCCGGGACAGTGGAGGGTACGGGGCCAACGTCCTGACTTTC
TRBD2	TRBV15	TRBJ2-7	CATSRGGSGGYEQYF	TGTGCCACCAGCAGAGGGGGTAGCGGGGGCTACGAGCAGTACTTC
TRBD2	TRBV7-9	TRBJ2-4	CASSLASGRGNIQYF	TGTGCCAGCAGCTTAGCTAGCGGGAGAGGGAACATTCAGTACTTC
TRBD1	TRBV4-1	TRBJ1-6	CASSPTEGRSGQGFYNSPLHF	TGCGCCAGCAGCCCCACCGAAGGGAGGTCAGGACAGGGGTTCTATAATTCACCCCTCCACTTT
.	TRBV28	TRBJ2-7	CASREGAYEQYF	TGTGCCAGCAGAGAAGGGGCTTACGAGCAGTACTTC
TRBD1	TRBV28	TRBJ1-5	CASRRDRNQPQHF	TGTGCCAGCAGACGGGACAGAAATCAGCCCCAGCATTTT
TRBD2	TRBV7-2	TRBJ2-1	CASSLGLAGGFEQFF	TGTGCCAGCAGCTTAGGCCTAGCGGGAGGGTTTGAGCAGTTCTTC
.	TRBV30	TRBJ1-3	CAWSVSSNTIYF	TGTGCCTGGAGTGTGAGCTCAAACACCATATATTTT
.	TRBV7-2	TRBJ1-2	CASSPRRGMDGYTF	TGTGCCAGCAGTCCGCGGCGGGGGATGGATGGCTACACCTTC
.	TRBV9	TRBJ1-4	CASSVGQDPRKLFF	TGTGCCAGCAGCGTAGGACAGGACCCCCGAAAACTGTTTTTT
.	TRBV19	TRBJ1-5	CASSIDQRRQQPQHF	TGTGCCAGTAGTATAGATCAGAGGAGGCAACAGCCCCAGCATTTT
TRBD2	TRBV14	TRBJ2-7	CASSQALAASYEQYF	TGTGCCAGCAGCCAAGCACTAGCGGCCTCCTACGAGCAGTACTTC
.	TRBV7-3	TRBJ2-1	CASSSTWENNEQFF	TGTGCCAGCAGCTCAACTTGGGAGAACAATGAGCAGTTCTTC
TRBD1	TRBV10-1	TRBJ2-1	CASGLGGTGHNEQFF	TGCGCCAGCGGACTGGGGGGGACAGGGCACAATGAGCAGTTCTTC
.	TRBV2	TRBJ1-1	CASNRGMNTEAFF	TGTGCCAGCAATAGGGGAATGAACACTGAAGCTTTCTTT
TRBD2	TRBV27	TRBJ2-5	CASSKGLAGIETQYF	TGTGCCAGCAGTAAGGGACTAGCGGGAATAGAGACCCAGTACTTC
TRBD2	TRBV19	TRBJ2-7	CASSITSGLSYEQYF	TGTGCCAGTAGTATCACTAGCGGCCTCTCCTACGAGCAGTACTTC
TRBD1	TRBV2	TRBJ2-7	CASSDILGQGASEQYF	TGTGCCAGCAGTGACATTTTAGGACAGGGGGCGAGTGAGCAGTACTTC
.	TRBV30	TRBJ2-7	CAWSSGTYEQYF	TGTGCCTGGAGTTCCGGGACCTACGAGCAGTACTTC
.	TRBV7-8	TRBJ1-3	CASSLGHPGNTIYF	TGTGCCAGCAGCTTAGGGCACCCTGGAAACACCATATATTTT
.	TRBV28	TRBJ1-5	CASSTRGNQPQHF	TGTGCCAGCAGTACACGGGGCAATCAGCCCCAGCATTTT
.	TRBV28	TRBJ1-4	CASRPLGVEKLFF	TGTGCCAGCAGGCCCCTAGGGGTTGAAAAACTGTTTTTT
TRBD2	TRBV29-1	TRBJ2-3	CSARPGLAATDTQYF	TGCAGCGCTCGCCCAGGACTAGCAGCCACAGATACGCAGTATTTT
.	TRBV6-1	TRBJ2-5	CASSLTGTGQETQYF	TGTGCCAGCAGCTTAACAGGGACGGGTCAAGAGACCCAGTACTTC
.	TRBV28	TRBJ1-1	CASRLDRRVAFF	TGTGCCAGCAGACTCGACAGGCGTGTGGCTTTCTTT
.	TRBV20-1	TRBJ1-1	CSRQKNTEAFF	TGCAGTAGACAGAAGAACACTGAAGCTTTCTTT
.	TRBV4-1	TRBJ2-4	CASTPRPGLNIQYF	TGCGCCAGCACCCCCCGGCCAGGGCTAAACATTCAGTACTTC
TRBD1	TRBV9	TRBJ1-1	CASSATGYTEAFF	TGTGCCAGCAGCGCGACAGGGTACACTGAAGCTTTCTTT
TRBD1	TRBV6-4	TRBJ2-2	CASSEGQPGTGELFF	TGTGCCAGCAGCGAGGGACAGCCGGGCACCGGGGAGCTGTTTTTT
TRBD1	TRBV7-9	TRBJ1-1	CASSFPGQGSTEAFF	TGTGCCAGCAGCTTCCCGGGACAGGGGTCCACTGAAGCTTTCTTT
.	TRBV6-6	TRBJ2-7	CASKLRGEVGEQYF	TGTGCCAGCAAACTGCGGGGAGAAGTGGGGGAGCAGTACTTC
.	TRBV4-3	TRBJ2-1	CASSYSSYNEQFF	TGCGCCAGCAGCTACAGCTCCTACAATGAGCAGTTCTTC
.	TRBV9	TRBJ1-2	CASSARGYGYTF	TGTGCCAGCAGCGCCAGGGGCTATGGCTACACCTTC
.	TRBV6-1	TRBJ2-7	CASTLRTVLYEQYF	TGTGCCAGCACCCTGCGGACAGTCCTCTACGAGCAGTACTTC
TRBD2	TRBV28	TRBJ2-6	CASSPLLAGGSGANVLTF	TGTGCCAGCAGCCCGTTACTAGCGGGGGGCTCTGGGGCCAACGTCCTGACTTTC
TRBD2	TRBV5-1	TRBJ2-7	CASSLTSGSTEQYF	TGCGCCAGCAGCTTAACTAGCGGGAGTACCGAGCAGTACTTC
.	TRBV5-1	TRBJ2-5	CASSPEGGQETQYF	TGCGCCAGCAGCCCGGAAGGGGGCCAAGAGACCCAGTACTTC
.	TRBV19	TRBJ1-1	CASSIASDSRRLAFF	TGTGCCAGTAGTATAGCCTCGGACAGCCGAAGATTGGCTTTCTTT
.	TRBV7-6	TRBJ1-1	CATPPTGHPSGALNTEAFF	TGTGCCACTCCCCCGACCGGTCACCCGTCGGGAGCACTGAACACTGAAGCTTTCTTT
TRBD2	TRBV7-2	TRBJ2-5	CASSFSGRGETQYF	TGTGCCAGCAGCTTTAGCGGGAGGGGAGAGACCCAGTACTTC
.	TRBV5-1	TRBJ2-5	CASSPDSRGRKETQYF	TGCGCCAGCAGCCCAGACAGCAGGGGTCGAAAAGAGACCCAGTACTTC
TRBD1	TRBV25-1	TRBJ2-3	CASAKIRGSSTDTQYF	TGTGCCAGCGCCAAAATCAGGGGGAGTAGCACAGATACGCAGTATTTT